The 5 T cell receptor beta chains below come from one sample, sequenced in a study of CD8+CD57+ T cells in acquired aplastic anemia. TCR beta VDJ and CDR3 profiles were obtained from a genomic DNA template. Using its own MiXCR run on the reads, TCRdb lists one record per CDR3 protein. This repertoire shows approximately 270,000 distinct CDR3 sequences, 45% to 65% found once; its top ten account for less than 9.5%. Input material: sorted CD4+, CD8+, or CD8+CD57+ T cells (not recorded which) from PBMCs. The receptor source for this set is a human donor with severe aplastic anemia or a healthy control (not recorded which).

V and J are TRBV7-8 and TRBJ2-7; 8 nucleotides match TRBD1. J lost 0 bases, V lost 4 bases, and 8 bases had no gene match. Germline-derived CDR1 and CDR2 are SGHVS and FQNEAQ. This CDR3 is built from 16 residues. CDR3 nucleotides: TGTGCCAGCAGCTCACGCCGGGACAGGCCCTCCTACGAGCAGTACTTC. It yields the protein CASSSRRDRPSYEQYF. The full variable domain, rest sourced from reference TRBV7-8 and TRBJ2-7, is GAGVSQSPRYKVAKRGQDVALRCDPISGHVSLFWYQQALGQGPEFLTYFQNEAQLDKSGLPSDRFFAERPEGSVSTLKIQRTQQEDSAVYLCASSSRRDRPSYEQYFGPGTRLTVT.

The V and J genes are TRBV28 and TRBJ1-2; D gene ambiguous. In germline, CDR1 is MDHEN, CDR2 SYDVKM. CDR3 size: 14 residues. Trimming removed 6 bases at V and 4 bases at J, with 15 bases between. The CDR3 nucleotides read TGTGCCAGCAGCCCTTCCGGAGACGGCTATGGCTACACCTTC. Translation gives CASSPSGDGYGYTF.

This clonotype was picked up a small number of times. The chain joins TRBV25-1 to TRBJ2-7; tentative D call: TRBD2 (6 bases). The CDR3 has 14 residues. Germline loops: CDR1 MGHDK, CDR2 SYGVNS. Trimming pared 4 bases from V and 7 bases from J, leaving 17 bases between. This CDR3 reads CASSAQEGFLEQYF. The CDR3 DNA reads TGTGCCAGCAGTGCTCAGGAGGGGTTTCTGGAGCAGTACTTC.

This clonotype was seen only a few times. The CDR3 reads CSARSGGDTEAFF. The CDR3 nucleotides are TGCAGTGCTAGATCTGGGGGGGACACTGAAGCTTTCTTT. The gene calls are TRBV20-1 and TRBJ1-1; a possible D gene is TRBD1 (5 bases). Per germline, CDR1 DFQATT and CDR2 SNEGSKA (reference sequence). This CDR3 spans 13 amino acids. V was cut by 2 bases and J by 3 bases, with 10 bases left in between.

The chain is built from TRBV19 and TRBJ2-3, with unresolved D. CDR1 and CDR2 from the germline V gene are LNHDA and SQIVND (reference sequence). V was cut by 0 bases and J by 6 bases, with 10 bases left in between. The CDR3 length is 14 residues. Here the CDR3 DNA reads TGTGCCAGTAGTATAGATCAAGTCGTCGATACGCAGTATTTT. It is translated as CASSIDQVVDTQYF.